Below are 14 T cell receptor beta chains sequenced from a single sample in a study of shared clonotypes between healthy human individuals. Naive CD8 cells, CD45RO-negative and positively selected for CCR7, excluded terminally differentiated effector memory CD45RA+ cells. This table comes from immunoSEQ multiplex PCR, and its TCRdb copy is limited to in-frame clones, with some not included. The table has nearly 2 million clones, roughly 95% seen once. Source material: naive CD8+ T cells sorted from blood. These receptors came from a man in his late teens or twenties in good health.

This chain uses TRBV6-6 with TRBJ1-6; the D is unclear. The CDR3 has 16 residues. CDR1 and CDR2 (germline): MNHNY, SVGAGI (reference sequence). Trimming removed 4 bases at V and 0 bases at J, with 10 bases between. The CDR3 nucleotides are TGTGCCAGCAGTTCGGACCGGAGCTCCTATAATTCACCCCTCCACTTT. It specifies CASSSDRSSYNSPLHF.

This chain links TRBV6-5 with TRBJ2-1; 8 bases match TRBD2. The CDR3 covers 15 residues. Germline V gene data show CDR1 as MNHEY and CDR2 as SVGAGI. J lost 2 bases, V lost 5 bases, and 5 bases had no gene match. In DNA form, the CDR3 reads TGTGCCAGCAGTAACCTAGCGGGCACCTACAATGAGCAGTTCTTC. The encoded protein is CASSNLAGTYNEQFF.

V is TRBV5-6 and J is TRBJ2-7; D is ambiguous. Trimming left V 4 bases short and J 3 bases short, with 8 bases between. The CDR3 covers 12 residues. Germline CDR1 is SGHDT and CDR2 is YYEEEE. CDR3 loop: CASSGSRYEQYF. CDR3 nucleotide sequence: TGTGCCAGCAGCGGCAGCCGCTACGAGCAGTACTTC.

The CDR3 here is CASSLQGSSEKLFF. For the CDR3, the DNA is TGTGCCAGCAGTCTACAAGGGTCTAGTGAAAAACTGTTTTTT. V gene TRBV27 combines with J gene TRBJ1-4; D call uncertain. Between the trimmed V and J ends, which lost 5 bases and 7 bases, there was a span of 14 bases. This CDR3 contains 14 residues. CDR1 is MNHEY and CDR2 is SMNVEV in the germline V gene (reference sequence).

The chain recombines TRBV5-1 with TRBJ2-2; unclear D gene. V gave up 2 bases and J gave up 7 bases, with 12 bases separating them. Germline loops: CDR1 SGHRS, CDR2 YFSETQ. The CDR3 extends over 14 amino acids. CDR3 nucleotide sequence: TGCGCCAGCAGCTTAGGGTGGACGAGCGGGGAGCTGTTTTTT. Translating gives CASSLGWTSGELFF.

This rearrangement joins TRBV4-3 to TRBJ2-2, with 7 bases that match TRBD2. This CDR3 is 17 amino acids long. In germline, CDR1 is LGHNA, CDR2 YSLEER. Unmatched junction bases numbered 14, after V lost 4 bases and J lost 6 bases. Here the CDR3 reads CASSPPGREPSSGELFF. The DNA for the CDR3 is TGCGCCAGCAGCCCCCCGGGGCGGGAGCCCTCTTCCGGGGAGCTGTTTTTT.

The rearrangement uses TRBV12-5 and TRBJ2-5; tentatively, D is TRBD1 (5 bases). The V gene lost 7 bases and the J gene lost 0 bases, with 18 bases spanning the gap. CDR3 size: 16 residues. Germline CDR1 is LGHNT and CDR2 is FRNRAP. The DNA of the CDR3 is TGTGCTAGTGCCCCTGGACATGGGGTAAACCAAGAGACCCAGTACTTC. This translates into CASAPGHGVNQETQYF.

CDR3 in amino acids: CASSESGQAGHEQYF. CDR3 coding DNA: TGTGCCAGCAGTGAATCGGGACAGGCGGGCCACGAGCAGTACTTC. This chain uses TRBV6-1 with TRBJ2-7, with 8 bases that match TRBD1. The CDR3 consists of 15 residues. The V segment lost 2 bases and the J segment 5 bases; nucleotides outside the gene matches: 8. Germline V CDR1 and CDR2: MNHNS, SASEGT.

The chain combines TRBV7-8 with TRBJ2-1; 9 nucleotides align to TRBD2. This CDR3 is built from 15 residues. J was trimmed by 4 bases and V by 6 bases; bases with no gene match: 7. Germline CDR1 SGHVS, CDR2 FQNEAQ. The CDR3 here is CASSHSGRSYNEQFF. The CDR3, as DNA: TGTGCCAGCAGTCATAGCGGGAGAAGTTACAATGAGCAGTTCTTC.

The V gene is TRBV10-3, the J gene TRBJ1-4, with 11 bases aligning to TRBD1. CDR3 size: 16 residues. V was pared by 3 bases and J by 6 bases, with 6 bases of the junction left unmatched. Germline-derived CDR1 and CDR2 are ENHRY and SYGVKD. The CDR3, as DNA: TGTGCCATCAGTGACCCGGGACAGGGGGGGCATGAAAAACTGTTTTTT. This encodes CAISDPGQGGHEKLFF.

The CDR3 region is CASSDAAGSLDTQYF. CDR3 in DNA: TGTGCCAGCAGTGACGCGGCAGGCTCCTTAGATACGCAGTATTTT. The gene calls are TRBV6-4 and TRBJ2-3, with D uncertain. CDR3 length: 15 residues. V lost 2 bases and J lost 5, with 14 bases in between. Germline loops: CDR1 MRHNA, CDR2 SNTAGT.

As to this clone: In the same sample, other DNA sequences code for this CDR3. This chain connects TRBV2 to TRBJ2-7, with a weak D call TRBD2 (5 bases). The CDR3 extends over 13 amino acids. In germline, CDR1 is SNHLY, CDR2 FYNNEI. With 2 bases removed from V and 2 bases from J, the gap between germline ends came to 7 bases. The CDR3 sequence: CASSELGTYEQYF. The DNA of the CDR3 is TGTGCCAGCAGTGAACTCGGGACCTACGAGCAGTACTTC.

About this clone: Other DNA variants within this sample encode the same CDR3. The chain has TRBV5-1 and TRBJ2-7; the D gene is possibly TRBD1 (6 bases). The germline gives CDR1 SGHRS, CDR2 YFSETQ. The CDR3 has 15 amino acids. V was cut by 0 bases and J by 4 bases, with 14 bases left in between. CDR3 amino acids: CASSLAASGTYEQYF. CDR3 DNA: TGCGCCAGCAGCTTGGCGGCCTCCGGGACATACGAGCAGTACTTC.

The chain joins TRBV4-3 to TRBJ2-2, with D possibly being TRBD1 or TRBD2 (5 bases each). The CDR3 length is 15 residues. CDR1 LGHNA and CDR2 YSLEER come from the germline V gene. Trimming cost V 3 bases and J 4 bases, with 12 bases left between them. The CDR3 sequence: CASSHGALFTGELFF. The CDR3 coding sequence is TGCGCCAGCAGCCACGGGGCCCTTTTCACCGGGGAGCTGTTTTTT.